This T cell receptor (beta chain) was documented in a study of identical twins. Study results and limitations: Within beta out-of-frame sequences, the excess sharing observed between twins was weaker.

Trimming cost V 2 bases and J 7 bases, with 11 bases left between them. The CDR3 has 12 amino acids. CDR1 and CDR2 (germline): DFQATT, SNEGSKA (reference sequence). TCRdb independently ran MiXCR on the 5' RACE reads; one entry per CDR3 protein. Among 200,000 to 300,000 distinct CDR3 sequences listed, over 9.5% were seen once. Of note for this clonotype: Its antigen is undetermined.

This sample was also put to use in a study of yellow fever vaccine responses in identical twins.

This sequence joins TRBV20-1 and TRBJ1-2; no definite D call. Sequences were obtained from memory (CD45RO+) T cells sorted from blood. This TCR was sampled from a woman younger than 35 in good health. CDR3 sequence reads: CSARNRDFGYTF. The CDR3 coding sequence is TGCAGTGCTAGAAATCGGGATTTTGGCTACACCTTC.